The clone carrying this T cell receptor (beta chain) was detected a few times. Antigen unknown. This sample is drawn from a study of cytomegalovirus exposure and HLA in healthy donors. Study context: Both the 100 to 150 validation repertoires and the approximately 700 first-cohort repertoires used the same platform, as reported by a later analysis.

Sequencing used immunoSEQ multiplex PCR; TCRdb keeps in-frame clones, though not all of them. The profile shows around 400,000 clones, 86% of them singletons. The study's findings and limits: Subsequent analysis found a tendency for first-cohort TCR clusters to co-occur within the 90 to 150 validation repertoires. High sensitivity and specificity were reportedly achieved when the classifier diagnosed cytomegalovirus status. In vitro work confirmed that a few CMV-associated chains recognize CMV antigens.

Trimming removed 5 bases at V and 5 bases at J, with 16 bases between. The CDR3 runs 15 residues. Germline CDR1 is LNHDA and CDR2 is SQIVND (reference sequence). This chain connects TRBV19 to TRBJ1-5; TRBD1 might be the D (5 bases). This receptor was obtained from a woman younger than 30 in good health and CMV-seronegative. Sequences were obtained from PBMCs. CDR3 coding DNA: TGTGCCAGTAGTGCTTCCCTATGGGGCCATCAGCCCCAGCATTTT. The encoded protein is CASSASLWGHQPQHF.